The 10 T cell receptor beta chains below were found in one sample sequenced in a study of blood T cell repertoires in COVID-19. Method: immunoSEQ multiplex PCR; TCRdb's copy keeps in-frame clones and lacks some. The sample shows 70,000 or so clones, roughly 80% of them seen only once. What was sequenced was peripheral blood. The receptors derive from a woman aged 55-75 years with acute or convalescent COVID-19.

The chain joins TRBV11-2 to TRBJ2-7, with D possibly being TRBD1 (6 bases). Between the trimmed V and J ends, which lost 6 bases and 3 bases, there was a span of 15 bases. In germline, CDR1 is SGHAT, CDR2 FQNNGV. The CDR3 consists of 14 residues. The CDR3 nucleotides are TGTGCCAGCAGTTCGGGACACTTTGTCTACGAGCAGTACTTC. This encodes CASSSGHFVYEQYF.

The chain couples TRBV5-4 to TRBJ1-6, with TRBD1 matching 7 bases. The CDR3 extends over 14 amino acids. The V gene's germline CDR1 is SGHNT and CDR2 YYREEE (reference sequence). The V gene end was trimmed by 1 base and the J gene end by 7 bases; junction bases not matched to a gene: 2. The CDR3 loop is CASSLTGENSPLHF. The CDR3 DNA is TGTGCCAGCAGCTTGACAGGGGAGAATTCACCCCTCCACTTT.

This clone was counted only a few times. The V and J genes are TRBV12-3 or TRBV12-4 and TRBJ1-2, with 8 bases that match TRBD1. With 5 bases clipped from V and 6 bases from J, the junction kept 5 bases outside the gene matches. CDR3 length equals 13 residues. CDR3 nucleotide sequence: TGTGCCAGCAGTCAGGGGGCTGGTAATGGCTACACCTTC. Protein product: CASSQGAGNGYTF.

CDR3 protein: CASSAFARGQNTGELFF. The CDR3 DNA reads TGTGCCAGTAGTGCCTTCGCCAGGGGACAGAACACCGGGGAGCTGTTTTTT. The rearrangement links TRBV19 to TRBJ2-2; weak D call: TRBD1 (6 bases). Germline CDR1 reads LNHDA; CDR2 reads SQIVND (reference sequence). This CDR3 contains 17 residues. Trimming shortened V by 5 bases and J by 1 base, and 17 bases separated the two germline ends.

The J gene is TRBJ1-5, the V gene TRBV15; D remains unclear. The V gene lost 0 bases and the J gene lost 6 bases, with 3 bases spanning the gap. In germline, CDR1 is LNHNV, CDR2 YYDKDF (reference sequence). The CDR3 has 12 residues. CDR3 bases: TGTGCCACCAGCAGAGACAGTCAGCCCCAGCATTTT. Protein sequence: CATSRDSQPQHF.

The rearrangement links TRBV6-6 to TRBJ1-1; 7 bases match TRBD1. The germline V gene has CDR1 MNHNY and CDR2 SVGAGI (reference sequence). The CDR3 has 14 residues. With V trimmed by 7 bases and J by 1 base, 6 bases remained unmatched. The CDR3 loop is CASTKGTENTEAFF. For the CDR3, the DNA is TGTGCCAGCACCAAAGGGACAGAGAACACTGAAGCTTTCTTT.

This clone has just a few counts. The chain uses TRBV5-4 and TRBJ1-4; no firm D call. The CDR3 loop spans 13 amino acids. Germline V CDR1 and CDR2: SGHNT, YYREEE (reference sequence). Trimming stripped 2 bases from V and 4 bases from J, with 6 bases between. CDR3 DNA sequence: TGTGCCAGCAGCTTTCGGAGTAATGAAAAACTGTTTTTT. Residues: CASSFRSNEKLFF.

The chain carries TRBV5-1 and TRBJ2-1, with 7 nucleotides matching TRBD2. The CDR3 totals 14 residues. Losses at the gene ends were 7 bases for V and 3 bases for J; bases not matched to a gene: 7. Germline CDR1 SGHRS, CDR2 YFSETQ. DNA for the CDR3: TGCGCCAGCTGTCTGGGGACTAACTACAATGAGCAGTTCTTC. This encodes CASCLGTNYNEQFF.

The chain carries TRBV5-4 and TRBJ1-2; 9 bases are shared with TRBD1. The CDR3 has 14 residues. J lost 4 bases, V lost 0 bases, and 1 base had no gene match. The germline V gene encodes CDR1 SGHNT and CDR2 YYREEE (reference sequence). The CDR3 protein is CASSLGTGVYGYTF. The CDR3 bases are TGTGCCAGCAGCTTGGGGACAGGGGTCTATGGCTACACCTTC.

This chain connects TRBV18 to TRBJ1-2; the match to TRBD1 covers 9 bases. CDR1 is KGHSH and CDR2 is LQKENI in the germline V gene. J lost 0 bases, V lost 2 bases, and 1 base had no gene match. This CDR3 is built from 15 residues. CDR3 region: CASSPRTGANYGYTF. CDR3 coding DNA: TGTGCCAGCTCACCAAGGACAGGGGCTAACTATGGCTACACCTTC.